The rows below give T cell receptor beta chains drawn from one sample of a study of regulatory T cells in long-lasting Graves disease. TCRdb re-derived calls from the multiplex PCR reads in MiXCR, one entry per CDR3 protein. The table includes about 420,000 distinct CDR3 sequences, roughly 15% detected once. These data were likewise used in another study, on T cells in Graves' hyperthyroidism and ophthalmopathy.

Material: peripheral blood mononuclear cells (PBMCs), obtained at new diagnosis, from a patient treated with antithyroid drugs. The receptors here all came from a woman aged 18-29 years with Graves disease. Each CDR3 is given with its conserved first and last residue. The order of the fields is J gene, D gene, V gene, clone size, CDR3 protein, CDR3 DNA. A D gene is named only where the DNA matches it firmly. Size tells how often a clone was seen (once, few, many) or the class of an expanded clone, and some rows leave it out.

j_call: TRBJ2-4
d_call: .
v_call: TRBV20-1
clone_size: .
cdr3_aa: CSASRVAKNIQYF
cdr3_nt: TGCAGTGCTAGTAGGGTAGCCAAAAACATTCAGTACTTC

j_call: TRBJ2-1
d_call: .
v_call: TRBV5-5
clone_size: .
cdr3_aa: CASSLEPTYNEQFF
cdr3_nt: TGTGCCAGCAGCTTGGAGCCTACCTACAATGAGCAGTTCTTC

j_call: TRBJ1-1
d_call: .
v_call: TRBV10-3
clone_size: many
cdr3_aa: CAIKGLENTEAFF
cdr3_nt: TGTGCCATCAAGGGACTGGAGAACACTGAAGCTTTCTTT

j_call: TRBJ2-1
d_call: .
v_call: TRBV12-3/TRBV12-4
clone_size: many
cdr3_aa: CASSLVLAAIDWGEQFF
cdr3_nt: TGTGCCAGCAGTTTAGTATTAGCGGCCATAGACTGGGGAGAGCAGTTCTTC

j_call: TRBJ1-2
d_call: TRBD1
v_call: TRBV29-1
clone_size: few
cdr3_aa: CSVGMYGGQGVGYTF
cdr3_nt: TGCAGCGTTGGGATGTATGGGGGACAGGGGGTTGGCTACACCTTC

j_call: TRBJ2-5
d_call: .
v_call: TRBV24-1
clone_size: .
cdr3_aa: CATSKLQGFQETQYF
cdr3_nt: TGTGCCACCAGTAAACTACAGGGATTCCAAGAGACCCAGTACTTC

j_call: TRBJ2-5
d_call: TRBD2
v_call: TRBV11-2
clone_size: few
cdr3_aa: CASSLVLAGGKTQYF
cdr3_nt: TGTGCCAGCAGCTTAGTACTAGCGGGAGGAAAGACCCAGTACTTC

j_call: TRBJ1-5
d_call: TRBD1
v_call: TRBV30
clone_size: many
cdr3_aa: CAWSRYGQGLGLEQPQHF
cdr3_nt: TGTGCCTGGAGCAGATACGGACAGGGATTAGGGTTAGAGCAGCCCCAGCATTTT

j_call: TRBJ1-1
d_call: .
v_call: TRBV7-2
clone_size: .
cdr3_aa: CASSLESQALNTEAFF
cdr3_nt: TGTGCCAGCAGCTTAGAAAGTCAGGCTCTGAACACTGAAGCTTTCTTT

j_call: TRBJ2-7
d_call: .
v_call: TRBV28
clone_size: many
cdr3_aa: CASSQGGYYEQYF
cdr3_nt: TGTGCCAGCTCACAAGGGGGGTACTACGAGCAGTACTTC

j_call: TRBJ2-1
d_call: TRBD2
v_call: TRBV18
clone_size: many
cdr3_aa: CASSSWAGTSGRNEQFF
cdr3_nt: TGTGCCAGCTCATCTTGGGCCGGGACTAGCGGGAGGAATGAGCAGTTCTTC

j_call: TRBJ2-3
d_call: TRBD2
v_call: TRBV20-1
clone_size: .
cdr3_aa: CSARGLAGGNTDTQYF
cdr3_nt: TGCAGTGCTAGGGGACTAGCGGGAGGAAACACAGATACGCAGTATTTT

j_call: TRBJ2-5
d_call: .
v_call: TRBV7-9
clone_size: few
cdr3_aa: CASSLVVSQETQYF
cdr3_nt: TGTGCCAGCAGCTTAGTGGTCAGCCAAGAGACCCAGTACTTC

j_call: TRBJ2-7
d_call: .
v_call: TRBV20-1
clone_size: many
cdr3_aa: CSAEQGVRNYEQYF
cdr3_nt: TGCAGTGCTGAGCAAGGGGTCAGGAACTACGAGCAGTACTTC

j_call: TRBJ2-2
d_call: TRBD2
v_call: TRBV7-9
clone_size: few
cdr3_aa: CASSPLAGGPGELFF
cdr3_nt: TGTGCCAGCAGCCCTCTAGCGGGAGGCCCCGGGGAGCTGTTTTTT

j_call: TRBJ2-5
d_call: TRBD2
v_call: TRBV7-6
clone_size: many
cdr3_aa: CASSYNRLAEETQYF
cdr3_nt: TGTGCCAGCAGCTACAACCGACTAGCGGAAGAGACCCAGTACTTC

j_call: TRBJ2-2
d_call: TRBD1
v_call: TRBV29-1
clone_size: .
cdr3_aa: CSVSGGNTGELFF
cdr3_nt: TGCAGCGTCTCAGGGGGCAACACCGGGGAGCTGTTTTTT

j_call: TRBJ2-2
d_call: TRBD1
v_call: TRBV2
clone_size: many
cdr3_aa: CASNSGQTNTGELFF
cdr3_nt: TGTGCCAGCAACTCGGGACAGACGAACACCGGGGAGCTGTTTTTT

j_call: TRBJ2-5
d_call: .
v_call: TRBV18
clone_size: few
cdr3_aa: CASSPLSSGLYQETQYF
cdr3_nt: TGTGCCAGCTCACCACTTTCGTCAGGACTCTACCAAGAGACCCAGTACTTC

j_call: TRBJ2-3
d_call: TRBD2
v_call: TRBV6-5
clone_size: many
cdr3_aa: CASSYSLAGVGADTQYF
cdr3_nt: TGTGCCAGCAGTTACTCACTAGCGGGAGTTGGTGCAGATACGCAGTATTTT

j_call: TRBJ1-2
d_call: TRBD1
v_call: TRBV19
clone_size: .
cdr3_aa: CASRGTGSGGYTF
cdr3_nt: TGTGCCAGTAGAGGGACAGGGAGCGGTGGCTACACCTTC

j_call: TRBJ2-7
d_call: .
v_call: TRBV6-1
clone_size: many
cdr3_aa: CASSPLAARSSYEQYF
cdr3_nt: TGTGCCAGCAGTCCATTAGCTGCGAGGAGCTCCTACGAGCAGTACTTC

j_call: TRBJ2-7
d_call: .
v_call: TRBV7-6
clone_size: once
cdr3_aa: CASSPRTARNEQYF
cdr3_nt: TGTGCCAGCAGCCCCCGGACCGCGCGGAACGAGCAGTACTTC

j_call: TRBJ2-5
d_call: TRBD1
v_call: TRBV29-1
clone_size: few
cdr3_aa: CSAVTGGIQETQYF
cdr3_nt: TGCAGCGCCGTGACAGGGGGCATTCAAGAGACCCAGTACTTC

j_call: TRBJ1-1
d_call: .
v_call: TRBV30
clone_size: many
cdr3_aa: CAWSVGPNTEAFF
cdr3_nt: TGTGCCTGGAGTGTGGGTCCGAACACTGAAGCTTTCTTT

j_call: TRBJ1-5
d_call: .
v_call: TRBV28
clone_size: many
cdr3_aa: CASRSNQPQHF
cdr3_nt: TGTGCCAGCCGCAGCAATCAGCCCCAGCATTTT

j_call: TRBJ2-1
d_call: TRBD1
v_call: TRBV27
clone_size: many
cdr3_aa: CASSFEGQGNNEQFF
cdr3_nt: TGTGCCAGCAGTTTTGAGGGACAGGGAAACAATGAGCAGTTCTTC

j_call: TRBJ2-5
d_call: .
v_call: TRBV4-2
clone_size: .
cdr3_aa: CASATSGVMETQYF
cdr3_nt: TGTGCCAGTGCAACGTCTGGGGTGATGGAGACCCAGTACTTC

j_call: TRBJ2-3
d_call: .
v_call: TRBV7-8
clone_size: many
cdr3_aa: CASSLAGSGTDTQYF
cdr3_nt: TGTGCCAGCAGCCTCGCTGGTAGCGGCACAGATACGCAGTATTTT

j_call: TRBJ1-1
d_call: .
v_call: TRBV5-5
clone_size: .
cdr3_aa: CASTKNLNTEAFF
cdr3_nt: TGTGCCAGCACCAAAAATCTGAACACTGAAGCGTTCTTT

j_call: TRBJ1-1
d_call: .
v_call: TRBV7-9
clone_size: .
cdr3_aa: CASRAQGEAFF
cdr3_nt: TGTGCCAGCAGAGCGCAGGGAGAAGCTTTCTTT

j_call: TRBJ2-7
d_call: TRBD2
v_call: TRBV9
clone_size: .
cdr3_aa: CASSRRGGSSYEQYF
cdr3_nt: TGTGCCAGCAGCAGGCGCGGGGGTAGCTCCTACGAGCAGTACTTC

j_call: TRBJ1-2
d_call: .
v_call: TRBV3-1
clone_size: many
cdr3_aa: CASSQPLTANYGYTF
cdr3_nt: TGTGCCAGCAGCCAACCCTTGACAGCCAACTATGGCTACACCTTC

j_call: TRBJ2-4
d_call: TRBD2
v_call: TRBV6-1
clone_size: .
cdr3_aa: CARISGTSGIQAKNIQYF
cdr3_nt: TGTGCCAGGATCTCCGGGACTAGCGGGATTCAAGCCAAAAACATTCAGTACTTC

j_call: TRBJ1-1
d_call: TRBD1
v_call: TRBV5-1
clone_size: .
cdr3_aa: CASREGQMNTEAFF
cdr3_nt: TGCGCCAGCAGAGAGGGACAGATGAACACTGAAGCTTTCTTT

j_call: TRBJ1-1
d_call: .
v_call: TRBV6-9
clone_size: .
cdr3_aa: CASSYLENTEAFF
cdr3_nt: TGTGCCAGCAGTTATTTGGAGAACACTGAAGCTTTCTTT